The clone carrying this T cell receptor (beta chain) was picked up many times. Its antigen remains unknown. MiXCR, run by TCRdb on the PCR reads, gives a single entry per CDR3 protein. The sample gives fewer than 350,000 distinct CDR3 sequences, about a fifth of which show up once; approximately 0.8% is in the top ten. This entry is derived from a study of molecular identifiers for immune sequencing clone quantification. Findings of the study overall: Spiked Jurkat TCR RNA from one cell was reportedly detectable among some 1 million naive cells.

The V and J ends lost 4 bases and 2 bases respectively, with 3 bases between them. The V gene's germline CDR1 is ENHRY and CDR2 SYGVKD. The CDR3 loop spans 11 amino acids. The TCR comes from a human donor in good health. Some libraries in this study had Jurkat cell RNA spiked in. Sequencing input: naive CD8+ T cells from blood, with Jurkat cell RNA spiked in. The subset is: FACS-sorted CD8+CD4-CCR7+CD45RA+ naive T cells. V usage is TRBV10-3 and J usage is TRBJ2-7; the D is unclear. The CDR3 DNA reads as TGTGCCATCAGTGGGGCCTACGAGCAGTACTTC. This encodes CAISGAYEQYF.